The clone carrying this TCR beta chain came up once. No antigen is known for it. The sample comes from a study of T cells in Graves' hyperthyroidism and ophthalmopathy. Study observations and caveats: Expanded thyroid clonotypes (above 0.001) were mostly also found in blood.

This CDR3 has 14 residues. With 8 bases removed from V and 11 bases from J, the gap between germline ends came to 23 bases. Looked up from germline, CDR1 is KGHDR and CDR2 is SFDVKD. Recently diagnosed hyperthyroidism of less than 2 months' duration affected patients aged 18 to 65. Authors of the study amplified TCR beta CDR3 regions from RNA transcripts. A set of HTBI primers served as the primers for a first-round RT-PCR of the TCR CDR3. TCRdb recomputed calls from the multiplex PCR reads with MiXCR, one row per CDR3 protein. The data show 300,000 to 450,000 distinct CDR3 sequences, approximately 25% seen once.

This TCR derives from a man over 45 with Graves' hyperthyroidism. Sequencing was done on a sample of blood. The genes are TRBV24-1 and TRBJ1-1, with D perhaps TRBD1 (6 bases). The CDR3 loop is CATTASRQANLAFF. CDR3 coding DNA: TGTGCCACCACTGCTTCGAGACAGGCGAATTTGGCTTTCTTT.